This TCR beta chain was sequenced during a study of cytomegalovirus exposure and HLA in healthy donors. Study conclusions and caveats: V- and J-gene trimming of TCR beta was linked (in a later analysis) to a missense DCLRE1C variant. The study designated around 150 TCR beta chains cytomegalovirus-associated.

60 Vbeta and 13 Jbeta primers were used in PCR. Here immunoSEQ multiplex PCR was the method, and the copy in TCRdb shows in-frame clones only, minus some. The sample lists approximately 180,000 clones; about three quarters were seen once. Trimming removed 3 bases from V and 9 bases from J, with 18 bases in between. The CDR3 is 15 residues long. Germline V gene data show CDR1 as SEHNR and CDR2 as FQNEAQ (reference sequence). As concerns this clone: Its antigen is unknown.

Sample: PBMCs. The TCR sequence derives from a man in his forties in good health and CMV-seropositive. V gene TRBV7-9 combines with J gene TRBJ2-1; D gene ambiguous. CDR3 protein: CASSFALGFSGEQFF. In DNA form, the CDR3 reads TGTGCCAGCAGCTTTGCGCTCGGGTTCTCCGGTGAGCAGTTCTTC.